This T cell receptor beta chain originates from a study of cytomegalovirus exposure and HLA in healthy donors. With 2 bases clipped from V and 8 bases from J, the junction kept 9 bases outside the gene matches. The CDR3 contains 15 residues. Germline V gene data show CDR1 as SGHAT and CDR2 as FQNNGV. Study findings and constraints: The study reported that TCR beta sequences accurately predicted HLA-A and HLA-B alleles in most subjects.

This PCR relied on a set of 60 Vbeta primers and 13 Jbeta primers. Clones were read by immunoSEQ multiplex PCR, and TCRdb kept only the in-frame ones, dropping some. The sample includes more than 150,000 clones, 82% of them seen just once. The sample holds a few counts of this clone. Its cognate antigen is unknown. The chain uses TRBV11-2 and TRBJ2-1; TRBD1 aligns across 7 bases. Specimen: PBMCs. This TCR came from a man aged 35-49 years in good health and CMV-seronegative. The CDR3 here is CASSLRGTALDEQFF. In DNA form, the CDR3 reads TGTGCCAGCAGCTTAAGAGGGACAGCTTTGGATGAGCAGTTCTTC.